These 27 T cell receptor beta chains came from one sample sequenced in a study of cytomegalovirus exposure and HLA in healthy donors. Some clones are missing from TCRdb's copy, which holds only in-frame ones; the method was immunoSEQ multiplex PCR. The sample has 150,000 to 200,000 clones, roughly 88% seen once. What was sequenced was PBMCs. The receptors shown here come from a woman aged 30 to 39 in good health and CMV-seropositive.

Here the CDR3 reads CASSLSVGEGYNEQFF. In DNA form, the CDR3 reads TGTGCCAGCAGTTTATCCGTGGGAGAGGGCTACAATGAGCAGTTCTTC. V is TRBV27 and J is TRBJ2-1; a weak D match, TRBD2 (5 bases). V lost 0 bases, J lost 3 bases, and 12 bases lay in between. Germline values: CDR1 MNHEY, CDR2 SMNVEV (reference sequence). This CDR3 has 16 residues.

For this clone: Sequence at one end of the junction differs from germline and may be a read error. The V call is TRBV10-3, the J call TRBJ2-7; 8 bases map to TRBD2. The CDR3 extends over 15 amino acids. From germline, CDR1 is ENHRY and CDR2 SYGVKD. CDR3 amino acids: CAIRDRGSGTYEQYF. The CDR3 coding sequence is TGTGCCATCCGTGACCGGGGTAGCGGGACCTACGAGCAGTACTTC.

The rearrangement joins TRBV9 to TRBJ1-2, with TRBD1 matching over 7 bases. V shed 7 bases, J shed 4 bases, and the junction held 10 bases outside the gene matches. There are 14 residues in the CDR3. Germline-derived CDR1 and CDR2 are SGDLS and YYNGEE. CDR3 region: CASASGTALYGYTF. In DNA, the CDR3 is TGTGCCAGCGCGTCCGGGACAGCTCTCTATGGCTACACCTTC.

The gene calls are TRBV18 and TRBJ1-2, with a tentative D call TRBD1 (5 bases). V lost 2 bases and J lost 7, with 20 bases in between. Per the germline V gene, CDR1 is KGHSH and CDR2 is LQKENI. The CDR3 loop spans 16 amino acids. CDR3 amino acids: CASSPVLRAGQGGYTF. The DNA of the CDR3 is TGTGCCAGCTCACCAGTCCTCCGGGCAGGGCAGGGTGGCTACACCTTC.

This chain connects TRBV18 to TRBJ2-7; TRBD1 aligns across 8 bases. The V gene's germline CDR1 is KGHSH and CDR2 LQKENI. The CDR3 covers 15 residues. J was trimmed by 4 bases and V by 1 base; bases with no gene match: 6. The DNA for the CDR3 is TGTGCCAGCTCACCACTGGGACAGGAGATTTACGAGCAGTACTTC. This gives the protein CASSPLGQEIYEQYF.

In this sample, this clone turned up once. The rearrangement joins TRBV4-2 to TRBJ1-2; TRBD1 is a possible D gene (6 bases). Germline assignment: CDR1 LGHNA and CDR2 YNFKEQ. The CDR3 consists of 16 residues. V gave up 0 bases and J gave up 4 bases, with 15 bases separating them. The CDR3 protein is CASSQDTSTGIYGYTF. The CDR3 DNA reads TGTGCCAGCAGCCAAGATACCTCTACAGGGATCTATGGCTACACCTTC.

This chain connects TRBV4-2 to TRBJ2-1; the D is unclear. The CDR3 is made up of 15 amino acids. Germline assignment: CDR1 LGHNA and CDR2 YNFKEQ. V was clipped by 0 bases and J by 2 bases, with 8 bases between them. CDR3 protein: CASSQEAVTYNEQFF. The CDR3 bases are TGTGCCAGCAGCCAAGAGGCGGTCACCTACAATGAGCAGTTCTTC.

The V call is TRBV28, the J call TRBJ2-7, with 8 bases matching TRBD1. This CDR3 has 13 residues. V shed 6 bases, J shed 4 bases, and the junction held 5 bases outside the gene matches. Germline V lookup: CDR1 MDHEN, CDR2 SYDVKM. The CDR3 sequence: CASRTGGLYEQYF. The CDR3, as DNA: TGTGCCAGCAGAACAGGGGGGCTTTACGAGCAGTACTTC.

The rearrangement joins TRBV19 to TRBJ2-3; D might be TRBD2 (6 bases). Between the trimmed V and J ends, which lost 1 base and 7 bases, there was a span of 21 bases. The V gene's germline CDR1 is LNHDA and CDR2 SQIVND (reference sequence). The CDR3 is made up of 17 amino acids. In nucleotides, the CDR3 is TGTGCCAGTAGTATAGGGAGGGGACGGCTAGTACCCAATACGCAGTATTTT. It translates to CASSIGRGRLVPNTQYF.

The V gene is TRBV7-9, the J gene TRBJ1-3; TRBD1 might be the D (5 bases). This CDR3 comprises 16 residues. Trimming stripped 0 bases from V and 2 bases from J, with 11 bases between. Germline V gene data show CDR1 as SEHNR and CDR2 as FQNEAQ (reference sequence). The CDR3 sequence is CASSLAGGRTGNTIYF. The CDR3 DNA reads TGTGCCAGCAGCTTAGCGGGGGGACGGACTGGAAACACCATATATTTT.

This clone is a singleton in its sample. V and J are TRBV10-3 and TRBJ2-1, with a weak D call TRBD2 (6 bases). This CDR3 has 12 residues. V lost 6 bases to trimming and J lost 6 bases, with 9 bases between them. CDR1 is ENHRY and CDR2 is SYGVKD in the germline V gene. CDR3 nucleotides: TGTGCCATCAGGTCGGGAGCCAATGAGCAGTTCTTC. This encodes CAIRSGANEQFF.

The chain uses TRBV7-2 and TRBJ1-5; 8 bases agree with TRBD1. Germline CDR1 is SGHTA and CDR2 is FQGNSA. The CDR3 length is 15 residues. Trimming took 5 bases from V and 3 from J; bases not matched to a gene: 6. The CDR3 coding sequence is TGTGCCAGCAGCCGCGACAGGGGACACAATCAGCCCCAGCATTTT. This encodes CASSRDRGHNQPQHF.

The J gene is TRBJ2-7, the V gene TRBV27, with unresolved D. This CDR3 region has 13 residues. The V gene lost 4 bases and the J gene lost 1 base, with 8 bases spanning the gap. CDR1 and CDR2 (germline): MNHEY, SMNVEV (reference sequence). The CDR3 protein is CASSSGSSYEQYF. DNA of the CDR3: TGTGCCAGCAGTTCCGGGTCTTCCTACGAGCAGTACTTC.

This rearrangement joins TRBV14 to TRBJ2-7, with 8 bases lining up with TRBD1. Unmatched junction bases numbered 9, after V lost 3 bases and J lost 5 bases. This CDR3 comprises 15 residues. Looked up from germline, CDR1 is SGHDN and CDR2 is FVKESK. The CDR3: CASSQLIQGGHEQYF. The CDR3 region has the DNA TGTGCCAGCAGCCAGCTTATACAGGGGGGCCACGAGCAGTACTTC.

V is TRBV2 and J is TRBJ1-5, with D maybe TRBD1 (6 bases). CDR1 and CDR2 (germline): SNHLY, FYNNEI. V lost 5 bases and J lost 4, with 18 bases in between. The CDR3 runs 16 residues. This chain's CDR3 is CASSQHPGHLNQPQHF. CDR3 nucleotide sequence: TGTGCCAGCAGTCAACATCCGGGACACCTAAATCAGCCCCAGCATTTT.

CDR3 sequence: CASSQVGLAGVTDTQYF. CDR3 nucleotide sequence: TGTGCCAGCAGTCAAGTTGGACTAGCGGGAGTCACAGATACGCAGTATTTT. The rearrangement joins TRBV6-1 to TRBJ2-3, with 13 nucleotides matching TRBD2. The CDR3 is 17 residues long. The ends lost 5 bases at V and 2 bases at J; junction bases unmatched: 7. CDR1 is MNHNS, CDR2 SASEGT, per germline.

This clone was seen more than once but under ten times. The chain uses TRBV2 and TRBJ1-2; D unresolved. V was cut by 7 bases and J by 2 bases, with 8 bases left in between. Germline values: CDR1 SNHLY, CDR2 FYNNEI. The CDR3 length is 12 residues. CDR3 loop: CASTSTNYGYTF. The CDR3 DNA follows: TGTGCCAGCACTAGTACGAACTATGGCTACACCTTC. The full variable domain, its missing parts supplied by reference TRBV2 and TRBJ1-2, is EPEVTQTPSHQVTQMGQEVILRCVPISNHLYFYWYRQILGQKVEFLVSFYNNEISEKSEIFDDQFSVERPDGSNFTLKIRSTKLEDSAMYFCASTSTNYGYTFGSGTRLTVV.

The CDR3 reads CASSLSTPSAEKLFF. The CDR3, as DNA: TGTGCCAGCAGCTTAAGCACCCCCTCCGCGGAAAAACTGTTTTTT. The chain has TRBV7-9 and TRBJ1-4; D is undetermined. The CDR3 has 15 amino acids. V was trimmed by 2 bases and J by 8 bases, leaving 15 bases between them. Germline assignment: CDR1 SEHNR and CDR2 FQNEAQ (reference sequence).

This clone was detected only once. The chain joins TRBV30 to TRBJ2-5, with a weak D call TRBD1 (6 bases). V was pared by 6 bases and J by 7 bases, with 12 bases between. CDR3 length: 11 amino acids. Germline loops: CDR1 GTSNPN, CDR2 SVGIG (reference sequence). The CDR3 bases are TGTGCCTGTCACAGGGACGGGACCCAGTACTTC. Protein sequence: CACHRDGTQYF.

V gene TRBV6-1 combines with J gene TRBJ1-2; D perhaps matches TRBD1 (5 bases). The CDR3 has 15 amino acids. The germline V gene has CDR1 MNHNS and CDR2 SASEGT. V lost 2 bases and J 3 bases, leaving 13 bases between the germline ends. The CDR3 loop reads CASSEIGGGDYGYTF. The DNA for the CDR3 is TGTGCCAGCAGTGAAATCGGGGGGGGTGACTATGGCTACACCTTC.

This chain connects TRBV27 to TRBJ2-3; D gene uncertain. This CDR3 is built from 12 residues. Trimming left V 6 bases short and J 2 bases short, with 6 bases between. The germline gives CDR1 MNHEY, CDR2 SMNVEV (reference sequence). The CDR3 region has the DNA TGTGCCAGCAGGTTCTCCACAGATACGCAGTATTTT. Translation gives CASRFSTDTQYF.

This rearrangement joins TRBV6-5 to TRBJ1-1; TRBD1 might be the D (6 bases). The CDR3 has 14 amino acids. Germline lookup yields CDR1 MNHEY and CDR2 SVGAGI. V was cut by 1 base and J by 5 bases, with 11 bases left in between. CDR3 protein: CASSYLGAKTEAFF. As DNA, the CDR3 is TGTGCCAGCAGTTACTTGGGGGCAAAGACTGAAGCTTTCTTT.

The table lists this clone with a few counts. This CDR3 is CAWTPGTGRQQYF. Here the CDR3 DNA reads TGTGCCTGGACTCCCGGGACAGGGAGGCAGCAGTACTTC. The gene calls are TRBV30 and TRBJ2-7; the match to TRBD1 covers 9 bases. With V trimmed by 4 bases and J by 8 bases, 9 bases remained unmatched. The germline V gene encodes CDR1 GTSNPN and CDR2 SVGIG (reference sequence). This CDR3 contains 13 residues. The whole variable domain, remainder taken from reference TRBV30 and TRBJ2-7, is SQTIHQWPATLVQPVGSPLSLECTVEGTSNPNLYWYRQAAGRGLQLLFYSVGIGQISSEVPQNLSASRPQDRQFILSSKKLLLSDSGFYLCAWTPGTGRQQYFGPGTRLTVT.

This clone was observed once. The chain employs TRBV6-5 and TRBJ1-2; D gene uncertain. Germline loops: CDR1 MNHEY, CDR2 SVGAGI. V dropped 2 bases and J dropped 8 bases, with 12 bases sitting between them. The CDR3 length is 13 residues. CDR3 in DNA: TGTGCCAGCAGTTACGTGGGTGTGGAGGGCTACACCTTC. This encodes CASSYVGVEGYTF.

J is TRBJ2-1 and V is TRBV5-1; the match to TRBD2 covers 11 bases. This CDR3 spans 15 amino acids. CDR1 and CDR2 (germline): SGHRS, YFSETQ. Trimming at V came to 3 bases and at J to 8 bases, leaving 7 bases not matched to a gene. CDR3 in DNA: TGCGCCAGCAGCTCCGGGACTAGCGGCTCGCATGAGCAGTTCTTC. It encodes CASSSGTSGSHEQFF.

The chain carries TRBV2 and TRBJ2-3; 7 nucleotides agree with TRBD1. The CDR3 contains 14 residues. Per the germline V gene, CDR1 is SNHLY and CDR2 is FYNNEI. V lost 7 bases and J lost 3; bases outside the gene matches: 7. This chain's CDR3 is CASKMGQRTDTQYF. DNA of the CDR3: TGTGCCAGCAAAATGGGACAGAGAACAGATACGCAGTATTTT.

The rearrangement links TRBV28 to TRBJ1-4; D is uncertain. CDR3 length equals 15 residues. In germline, CDR1 is MDHEN, CDR2 SYDVKM. V lost 6 bases and J lost 5, with 16 bases in between. CDR3 in DNA: TGTGCCAGCAGGTACGTCACCTACAGAAATGAAAAACTGTTTTTT. It encodes CASRYVTYRNEKLFF.